This TCR beta chain was found in a study of somatic mutations in cytotoxic T cells in rheumatoid arthritis. Looking at the study overall: Patient blood, roughly 27 ml in EDTA, was obtained immediately after diagnosis and prior to the start of any treatment. Purity of nearly 100% was reached when some V beta antibody-stained T-cell populations were flow-sorted, including V beta1+ cells sequenced for TCRB.

This clone was detected once. Using immunoSEQ multiplex PCR, the repertoire was profiled, and TCRdb retains in-frame clones only, with some absent. The sample shows around 5,000 clones, around 90% of them seen only once. V was cut by 1 base and J by 10 bases, with 29 bases left in between. The CDR3 spans 20 residues. Germline V gene lookup returns CDR1 MGHRA and CDR2 YSYEKL. The sequenced sample was CD8+ T cells sorted from blood. The chain combines TRBV4-1 with TRBJ1-6; D perhaps matches TRBD1 (6 bases). The sequence was collected from a woman between 50 and 59 years old with rheumatoid arthritis. CDR3 DNA: TGCGCCAGCAGCCAAGGTTGGACCCTGGGGGCTCCCTCAGAGGGCTCACCCCTCCACTTT. Protein sequence: CASSQGWTLGAPSEGSPLHF.